Here is one T cell receptor beta chain with its context. What it recognizes is unknown. The data stem from a study of tumour-infiltrating T cells in Burkitt lymphoma. Study background: All epidemiological Burkitt lymphoma subtypes were represented in the cohort. Survival, overall and progression-free, tracked with productive clonality.

Study-wide results and limits: Many Burkitt lymphoma patients shared several public clonotypes.

TCRdb keeps only in-frame clones here, not all; method: immunoSEQ multiplex PCR. Of about 250 clones in the sample, roughly 15% were seen once. This CDR3 spans 20 amino acids. Germline-derived CDR1 and CDR2 are SGHNT and YYREEE (reference sequence). The J segment lost 3 bases and the V segment lost 0 bases, leaving 14 bases of the junction unmatched. Sequenced: tumor tissue from a relapse. The chain joins TRBV5-4 to TRBJ2-7, with 14 bases matching TRBD2. The source of this sequence is a human donor with relapsed Burkitt lymphoma. The CDR3 DNA is TGTGCCAGCAGCTTGGCCTTGTGGACTAGCGGGGGGCCGACCCTCTACGAGCAGTACTTC. Protein: CASSLALWTSGGPTLYEQYF.